This T cell receptor (beta chain) stems from a study of blood T cell repertoires in COVID-19. Study-wide background: Sites in the United States, Italy and Spain provided acute and convalescent COVID-19 samples. Nucleic acid was either cDNA or gDNA, and it came from T cells, B-cell-depleted T cells, or PBMCs.

Per the authors' pipeline: How many nucleated cells were present was estimated from reference gene primer amplification. Profiled with immunoSEQ multiplex PCR; TCRdb holds only in-frame clones, not every one. V and J calls and clone size are copied from that table; D and trimming were computed from the DNA. The sample holds around 61,000 clones, under 90% seen once. Trimming cost V 1 base and J 3 bases, with 21 bases left between them. Germline CDR1 reads SEHNR; CDR2 reads FQNEAQ (reference sequence). The CDR3 totals 19 residues. The receptor was isolated from a man between 60 and 75 years old with acute or convalescent COVID-19. What was sequenced was peripheral blood. V usage is TRBV7-9 and J usage is TRBJ2-2, with D tentatively TRBD2 (6 bases). The CDR3 coding sequence is TGTGCCAGCAGCTTAGTTTCCGGGAGCCCGGGGATTTACACCGGGGAGCTGTTTTTT. This sequence encodes CASSLVSGSPGIYTGELFF. The full variable domain, completed using reference TRBV7-9 and TRBJ2-2, is DTGVSQNPRHKITKRGQNVTFRCDPISEHNRLYWYRQTLGQGPEFLTYFQNEAQLEKSRLLSDRFSAERPKGSFSTLEIQRTEQGDSAMYLCASSLVSGSPGIYTGELFFGEGSRLTVL.